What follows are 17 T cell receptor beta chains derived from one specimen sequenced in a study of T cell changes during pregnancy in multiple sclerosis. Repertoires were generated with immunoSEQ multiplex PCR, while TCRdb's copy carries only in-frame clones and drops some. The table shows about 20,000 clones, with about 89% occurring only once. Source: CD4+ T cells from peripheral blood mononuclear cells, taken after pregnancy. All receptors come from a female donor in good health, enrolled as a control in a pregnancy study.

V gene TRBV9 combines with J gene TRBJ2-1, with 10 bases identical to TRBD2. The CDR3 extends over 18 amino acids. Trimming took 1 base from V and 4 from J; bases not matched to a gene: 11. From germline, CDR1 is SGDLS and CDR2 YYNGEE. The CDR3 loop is CASSVSISGLADYNEQFF. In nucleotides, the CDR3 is TGTGCCAGCAGCGTAAGTATAAGTGGACTAGCGGATTACAATGAGCAGTTCTTC. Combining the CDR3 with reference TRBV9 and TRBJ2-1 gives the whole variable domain DSGVTQTPKHLITATGQRVTLRCSPRSGDLSVYWYQQSLDQGLQFLIQYYNGEERAKGNILERFSAQQFPDLHSELNLSSLELGDSALYFCASSVSISGLADYNEQFFGPGTRLTVL.

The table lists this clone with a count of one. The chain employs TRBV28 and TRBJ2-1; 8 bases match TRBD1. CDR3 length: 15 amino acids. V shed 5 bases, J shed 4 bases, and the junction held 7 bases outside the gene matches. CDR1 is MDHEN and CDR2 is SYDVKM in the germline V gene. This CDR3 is CASSPVDRAYNEQFF. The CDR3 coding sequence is TGTGCCAGCAGTCCGGTGGACAGGGCTTACAATGAGCAGTTCTTC.

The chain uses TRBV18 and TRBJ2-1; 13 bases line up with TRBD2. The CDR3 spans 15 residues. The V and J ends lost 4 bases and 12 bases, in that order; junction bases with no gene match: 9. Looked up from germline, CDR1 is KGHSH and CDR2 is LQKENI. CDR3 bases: TGTGCCAGCTCACTCCAGACTAGCGGGAGGACGGTGCAGTTCTTC. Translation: CASSLQTSGRTVQFF.

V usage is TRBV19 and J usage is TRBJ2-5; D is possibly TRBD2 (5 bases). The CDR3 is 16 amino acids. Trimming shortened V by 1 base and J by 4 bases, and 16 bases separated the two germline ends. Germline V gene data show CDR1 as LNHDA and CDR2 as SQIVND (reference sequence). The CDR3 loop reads CASSIVLGNVRETQYF. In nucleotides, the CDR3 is TGTGCCAGTAGTATAGTACTAGGCAATGTTAGAGAGACCCAGTACTTC.

The CDR3 bases are TGTGCCAGCTCCCCCCCCCGTCGGCGGGGGGAATACGAGCAGTACTTC. Encoded protein: CASSPPRRRGEYEQYF. The chain joins TRBV18 to TRBJ2-7; TRBD2 matches 8 bases. Germline V gene lookup returns CDR1 KGHSH and CDR2 LQKENI. V dropped 6 bases and J dropped 4; count of bases not matched to a gene: 14. The CDR3 is made up of 16 amino acids. The full variable domain, rest sourced from reference TRBV18 and TRBJ2-7, is NAGVMQNPRHLVRRRGQEARLRCSPMKGHSHVYWYRQLPEEGLKFMVYLQKENIIDESGMPKERFSAEFPKEGPSILRIQQVVRGDSAAYFCASSPPRRRGEYEQYFGPGTRLTVT.

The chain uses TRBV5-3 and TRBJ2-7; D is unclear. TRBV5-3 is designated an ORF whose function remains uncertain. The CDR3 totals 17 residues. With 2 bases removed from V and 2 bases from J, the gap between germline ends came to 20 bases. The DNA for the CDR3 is TGTGCCAGAAGCTTTCCCCGACTCAAGGCAGAACCCTACGAGCAGTACTTC. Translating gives CARSFPRLKAEPYEQYF.

The CDR3 spells CASSVATQGAFGNTIYF. CDR3 bases: TGTGCCAGCAGCGTAGCTACCCAGGGGGCTTTTGGAAACACCATATATTTT. This chain uses TRBV9 with TRBJ1-3, with 8 bases aligning to TRBD1. Germline CDR1 is SGDLS and CDR2 is YYNGEE. This CDR3 comprises 17 residues. Trimming at V came to 0 bases and at J to 3 bases, leaving 8 bases not matched to a gene.

The CDR3 region has the DNA TGCAGCGTTGAGGGGCCCAGTTATAGCACAGATACGCAGTATTTT. This encodes CSVEGPSYSTDTQYF. The J gene is TRBJ2-3, the V gene TRBV29-1; perhaps TRBD1 as D (5 bases). The V and J ends lost 3 bases and 0 bases respectively, with 13 bases between them. This CDR3 has 15 residues. Looked up from germline, CDR1 is SQVTM and CDR2 is ANQGSEA.

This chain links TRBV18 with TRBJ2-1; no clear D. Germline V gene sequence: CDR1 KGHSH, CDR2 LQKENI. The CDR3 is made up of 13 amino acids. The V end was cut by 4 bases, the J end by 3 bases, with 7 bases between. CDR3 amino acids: CASSLQIYNEQFF. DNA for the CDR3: TGTGCCAGCTCACTACAGATCTACAATGAGCAGTTCTTC.

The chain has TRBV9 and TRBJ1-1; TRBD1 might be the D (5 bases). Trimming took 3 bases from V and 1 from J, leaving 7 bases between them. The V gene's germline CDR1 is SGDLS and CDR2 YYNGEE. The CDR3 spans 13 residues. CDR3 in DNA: TGTGCCAGCAGCGGTCAGGGGAACACTGAAGCTTTCTTT. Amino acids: CASSGQGNTEAFF.

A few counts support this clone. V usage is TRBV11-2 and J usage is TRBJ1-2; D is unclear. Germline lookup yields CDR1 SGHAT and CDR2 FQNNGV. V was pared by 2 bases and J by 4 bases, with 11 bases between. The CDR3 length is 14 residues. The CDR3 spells CASSLSRVRYGYTF. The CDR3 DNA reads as TGTGCCAGCAGCTTAAGCCGGGTCCGCTATGGCTACACCTTC.

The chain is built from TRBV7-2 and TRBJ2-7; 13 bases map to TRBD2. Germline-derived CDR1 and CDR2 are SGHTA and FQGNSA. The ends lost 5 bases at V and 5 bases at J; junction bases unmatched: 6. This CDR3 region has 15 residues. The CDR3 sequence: CASSPRLAGGNEQYF. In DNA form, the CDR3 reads TGTGCCAGCAGCCCAAGACTAGCGGGAGGAAACGAGCAGTACTTC.

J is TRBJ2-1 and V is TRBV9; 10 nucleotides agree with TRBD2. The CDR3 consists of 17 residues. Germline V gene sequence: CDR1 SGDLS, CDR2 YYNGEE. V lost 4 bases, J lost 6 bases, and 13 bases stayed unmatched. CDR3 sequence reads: CASSTPLLAGPANEQFF. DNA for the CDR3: TGTGCCAGCAGCACTCCATTACTAGCGGGACCGGCCAATGAGCAGTTCTTC.

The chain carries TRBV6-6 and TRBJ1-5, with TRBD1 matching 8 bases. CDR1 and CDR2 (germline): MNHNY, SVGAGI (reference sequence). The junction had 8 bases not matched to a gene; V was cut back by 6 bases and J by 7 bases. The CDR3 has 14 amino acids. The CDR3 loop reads CASSPSDRGQPQHF. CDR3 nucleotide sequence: TGTGCCAGCAGCCCTTCCGACAGGGGACAGCCCCAGCATTTT.

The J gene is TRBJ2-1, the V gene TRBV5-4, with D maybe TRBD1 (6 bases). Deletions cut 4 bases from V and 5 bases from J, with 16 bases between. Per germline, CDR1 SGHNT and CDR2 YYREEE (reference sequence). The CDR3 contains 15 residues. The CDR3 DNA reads TGTGCCAGCAGCCCAGGGGTAACCACGAACAATGAGCAGTTCTTC. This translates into CASSPGVTTNNEQFF.

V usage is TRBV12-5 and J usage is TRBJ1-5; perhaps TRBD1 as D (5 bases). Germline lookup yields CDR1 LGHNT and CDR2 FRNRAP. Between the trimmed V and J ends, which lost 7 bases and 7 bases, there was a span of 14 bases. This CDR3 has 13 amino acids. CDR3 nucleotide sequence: TGTGCTAGTGCCAAGGAGGGGAGCCAGCCCCAGCATTTT. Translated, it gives CASAKEGSQPQHF.

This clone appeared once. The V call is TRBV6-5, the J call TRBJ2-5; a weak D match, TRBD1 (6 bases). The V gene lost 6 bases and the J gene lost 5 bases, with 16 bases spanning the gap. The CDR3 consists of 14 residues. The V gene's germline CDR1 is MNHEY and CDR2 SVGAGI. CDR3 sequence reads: CASRQGLRRETQYF. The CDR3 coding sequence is TGTGCCAGCAGACAGGGCCTCCGCAGGGAGACCCAGTACTTC.